Listed here are 2 T cell receptor beta chains from one sample, sequenced in a study of blood T cell repertoires in COVID-19. Generated by immunoSEQ multiplex PCR, the TCRdb table keeps only in-frame clones and is missing some. The profile covers just over 90,000 clones, with 80% appearing a single time and less than 20% taken by the ten largest. Sequenced input: peripheral blood. Receptors were obtained from a human donor in a cohort sampled during active COVID-19.

CDR3 loop: CASRTSGGPDTQYF. Here the CDR3 DNA reads TGTGCCAGCAGAACTAGCGGGGGGCCAGATACGCAGTATTTT. V is TRBV28 and J is TRBJ2-3, with TRBD2 matching 12 bases. V lost 6 bases and J lost 4; bases outside the gene matches: 2. Germline V gives CDR1 MDHEN, CDR2 SYDVKM. The CDR3 covers 14 residues.

This chain links TRBV18 with TRBJ2-7; unclear D gene. The germline V gene has CDR1 KGHSH and CDR2 LQKENI. The CDR3 sequence is 13 residues long. Trimming left V 3 bases short and J 2 bases short, with 8 bases between. DNA of the CDR3: TGTGCCAGCTCACCGGCCACGCCCTACGAGCAGTACTTC. This translates into CASSPATPYEQYF.